This TCR beta chain is from a study of monozygotic twins with inflammatory bowel disease. The quantity of total RNA per TCR library was 3500 ng. TCRdb reprocessed the 5' RACE reads, keeping one entry per CDR3 protein, no DNA. The sample includes approximately 390,000 distinct CDR3 sequences. As regards this clonotype: The antigen remains undetermined.

Study results and caveats: TCRbeta diversity (inverse Simpson) was lower in IBD patients than in healthy co-twins. Clonotypes shared with others were fewer in IBD patients than in healthy twins, especially with disease activity.

The CDR3 is 13 residues long. Germline values: CDR1 LGHDT, CDR2 YNNKEL (reference sequence). This receptor was identified in a human donor with ulcerative colitis or Crohn's disease, or a healthy co-twin of an affected twin (not recorded which). Sequencing was performed on blood. This sequence joins TRBV3-1 and TRBJ2-2; without DNA, the TCRdb call of TRBD1 cannot be checked. The CDR3 loop reads CASQRPGTGELFF.